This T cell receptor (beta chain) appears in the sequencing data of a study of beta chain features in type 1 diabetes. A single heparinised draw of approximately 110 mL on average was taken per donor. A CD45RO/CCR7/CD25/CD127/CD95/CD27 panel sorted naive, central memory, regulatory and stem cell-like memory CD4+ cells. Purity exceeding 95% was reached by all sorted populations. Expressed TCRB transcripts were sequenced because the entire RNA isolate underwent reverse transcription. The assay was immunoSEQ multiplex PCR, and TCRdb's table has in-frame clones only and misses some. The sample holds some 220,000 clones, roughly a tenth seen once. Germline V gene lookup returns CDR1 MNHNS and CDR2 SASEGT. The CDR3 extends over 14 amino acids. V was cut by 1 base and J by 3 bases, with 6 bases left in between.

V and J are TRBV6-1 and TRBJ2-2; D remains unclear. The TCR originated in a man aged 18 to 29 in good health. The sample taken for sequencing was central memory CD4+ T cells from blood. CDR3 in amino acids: CASSEDADTGELFF. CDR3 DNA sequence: TGTGCCAGCAGTGAAGATGCGGACACCGGGGAGCTGTTTTTT.